A single sample gave rise to the 25 T cell receptor beta chains below, sequenced in a study of T cells in localized non-small cell lung cancer. Repertoires were generated with immunoSEQ multiplex PCR, while TCRdb's copy carries only in-frame clones and drops some. Among 65,000 to 90,000 clones listed, around 80% were seen once. Sequencing was performed on PBMCs, taken before any cancer treatment. The receptor set was obtained from a man aged 40 to 75 with stage II squamous cell lung carcinoma.

The chain recombines TRBV5-4 with TRBJ1-4, with 8 bases fitting TRBD1. CDR1 is SGHNT, CDR2 YYREEE, per germline (reference sequence). V was clipped by 2 bases and J by 7 bases; unmatched bases: 4. CDR3 size: 14 residues. CDR3 sequence: CASSFRDRSEKLFF. CDR3 nucleotide sequence: TGTGCCAGCAGCTTCCGGGACAGGTCTGAAAAACTGTTTTTT.

As DNA, the CDR3 is TGCGCCAGCAGCTTGGGCGGGGGAACCAACAATGAGCAGTTCTTC. It translates to CASSLGGGTNNEQFF. This chain uses TRBV5-1 with TRBJ2-1; 7 nucleotides match TRBD2. The ends lost 0 bases at V and 5 bases at J; junction bases unmatched: 5. CDR3 length: 15 amino acids. Germline loops: CDR1 SGHRS, CDR2 YFSETQ.

The DNA for the CDR3 is TGTGCCACCAGCCCACGACAGACACTAGCGGGGGGGCCTCTTGCTTTCGCAAGCACAGATACGCAGTATTTT. Translation: CATSPRQTLAGGPLAFASTDTQYF. The V call is TRBV15, the J call TRBJ2-3; 13 nucleotides align to TRBD2. The CDR3 loop spans 24 amino acids. In germline, CDR1 is LNHNV, CDR2 YYDKDF (reference sequence). Trimming at V came to 5 bases and at J to 0 bases, leaving 26 bases not matched to a gene.

Notes on this clone: Within the sample, other DNA sequences also encode this same CDR3. The CDR3 DNA reads TGCGCCAGCAGCCGAGGGGACAGCTCCTACGAGCAGTACTTC. Residues: CASSRGDSSYEQYF. This chain links TRBV5-1 with TRBJ2-7; 7 bases map to TRBD1. CDR1 is SGHRS and CDR2 is YFSETQ in the germline V gene. This CDR3 is 14 amino acids long. Unmatched junction bases numbered 4, after V lost 4 bases and J lost 0 bases.

This clone was detected once. V gene TRBV13 combines with J gene TRBJ2-7; the D gene is possibly TRBD2 (5 bases). This CDR3 has 13 residues. The ends were cut back, 5 bases at V and 5 bases at J, with 13 bases in the middle. Germline V gene lookup returns CDR1 PRHDT and CDR2 FYEKMQ (reference sequence). CDR3 sequence reads: CASSARTGNEQYF. CDR3 DNA sequence: TGTGCCAGCAGCGCACGTACGGGGAACGAGCAGTACTTC.

This clone was found a few times. This chain links TRBV30 with TRBJ1-1, with D perhaps matching TRBD1 (5 bases). V shed 2 bases and J shed 11 bases, with 15 bases lying between them. CDR1 and CDR2 from the germline V gene are GTSNPN and SVGIG (reference sequence). The CDR3 consists of 12 residues. CDR3 nucleotide sequence: TGTGCCTGGAGTTCTCAGGGTATGGGGGCTTTCTTT. Translated: CAWSSQGMGAFF.

The V call is TRBV28, the J call TRBJ2-7; D could derive from TRBD1 or TRBD2 (6 bases each). The V gene lost 5 bases and the J gene lost 1 base, with 21 bases spanning the gap. The CDR3 consists of 17 residues. Germline values: CDR1 MDHEN, CDR2 SYDVKM. CDR3 sequence (DNA): TGTGCCAGCAGTCCCGAGGGGGGCTGGGCCGAATCCTACGAGCAGTACTTC. As protein: CASSPEGGWAESYEQYF.

This chain uses TRBV6-1 with TRBJ2-3; D is unresolved. This CDR3 spans 15 amino acids. Deletions cut 6 bases from V and 1 base from J, with 14 bases between. Germline CDR1 reads MNHNS; CDR2 reads SASEGT. Written as DNA, the CDR3 is TGTGCCAGCAGGAAAGGGTTAGGCCGCACAGATACGCAGTATTTT. This codes for CASRKGLGRTDTQYF.

The chain is built from TRBV2 and TRBJ1-2; the D gene is possibly TRBD1 (5 bases). The length of the CDR3 is 15 residues. Germline V lookup: CDR1 SNHLY, CDR2 FYNNEI. V was cut by 2 bases and J by 4 bases, with 14 bases left in between. The CDR3 DNA is TGTGCCAGCAGTGAACGGGGCCTCCCGAGCTATGGCTACACCTTC. It encodes CASSERGLPSYGYTF.

This clone was recorded once. This chain links TRBV7-9 with TRBJ2-7, with TRBD1 as a possible D gene (6 bases). The CDR3 has 14 residues. Trimming cost V 2 bases and J 0 bases, with 8 bases left between them. The V gene's germline CDR1 is SEHNR and CDR2 FQNEAQ (reference sequence). For the CDR3, the DNA is TGTGCCAGCAGCTTAAGGGGGAACTCCTACGAGCAGTACTTC. It encodes CASSLRGNSYEQYF.

This clone was observed a handful of times. The CDR3 bases are TGTGCCACCAGTAAGGACTCTGGGGCCAACGTCCTGACTTTC. This encodes CATSKDSGANVLTF. The genes are TRBV15 and TRBJ2-6; D gene unclear. The CDR3 covers 14 residues. The V gene lost 6 bases and the J gene lost 0 bases, with 6 bases spanning the gap. Germline-derived CDR1 and CDR2 are LNHNV and YYDKDF (reference sequence). The full variable domain, completed using reference TRBV15 and TRBJ2-6, is DAMVIQNPRYQVTQFGKPVTLSCSQTLNHNVMYWYQQKSSQAPKLLFHYYDKDFNNEADTPDNFQSRRPNTSFCFLDIRSPGLGDTAMYLCATSKDSGANVLTFGAGSRLTVL.

This sequence joins TRBV6-5 and TRBJ1-1; perhaps TRBD1 as D (6 bases). The V end was cut by 5 bases, the J end by 6 bases, with 13 bases between. Germline loops: CDR1 MNHEY, CDR2 SVGAGI. The CDR3 spans 13 residues. CDR3 coding DNA: TGTGCCAGCAGTCCGTTGGGGACACCTGAAGCTTTCTTT. It is translated as CASSPLGTPEAFF.

This clone was counted ten times or more. The chain is built from TRBV9 and TRBJ2-1; 10 bases are shared with TRBD1. Germline CDR1 is SGDLS and CDR2 is YYNGEE. Unmatched junction bases numbered 11, after V lost 4 bases and J lost 7 bases. The CDR3 is 16 amino acids. CDR3 amino acids: CASSPLGQGMGNEQFF. The CDR3 DNA reads as TGTGCCAGCAGCCCTTTGGGACAGGGGATGGGGAATGAGCAGTTCTTC.

V is TRBV7-2 and J is TRBJ1-1; TRBD1 is a possible D gene (5 bases). The CDR3 runs 15 residues. V lost 2 bases to trimming and J lost 0 bases, with 10 bases between them. From germline, CDR1 is SGHTA and CDR2 FQGNSA. CDR3 region: CASSLTGVMNTEAFF. CDR3 bases: TGTGCCAGCAGCTTAACGGGGGTGATGAACACTGAAGCTTTCTTT.

This clone came up once. The chain couples TRBV19 to TRBJ2-3; the D is unclear. The V and J ends lost 1 base and 2 bases respectively, with 7 bases between them. The CDR3 extends over 14 amino acids. Per germline, CDR1 LNHDA and CDR2 SQIVND (reference sequence). CDR3 loop: CASSIGGYTDTQYF. The CDR3 DNA is TGTGCCAGTAGTATAGGAGGATACACAGATACGCAGTATTTT.

The CDR3 protein is CASRRTMNTEAFF. CDR3 bases: TGTGCCAGCCGAAGGACCATGAACACTGAAGCTTTCTTT. The V and J genes are TRBV6-1 and TRBJ1-1, with D hard to call. V gave up 8 bases and J gave up 0 bases, with 10 bases separating them. Germline V gives CDR1 MNHNS, CDR2 SASEGT. The CDR3 is 13 residues long.

This rearrangement joins TRBV7-9 to TRBJ2-1, with 9 bases fitting TRBD2. Looked up from germline, CDR1 is SEHNR and CDR2 is FQNEAQ (reference sequence). After removal of 1 base from V and 10 bases from J, the junction contained 8 bases not matched to a gene. This CDR3 comprises 15 residues. CDR3 sequence: CASSLESREGLEQFF. The CDR3 DNA sequence: TGTGCCAGCAGCTTAGAATCGCGGGAGGGGCTAGAGCAGTTCTTC.

The rearrangement links TRBV4-1 to TRBJ1-6; D is unclear. This CDR3 has 15 amino acids. V was trimmed by 0 bases and J by 7 bases, leaving 10 bases between them. CDR1 is MGHRA and CDR2 is YSYEKL in the germline V gene. The CDR3 spells CASSQDHGRNSPLHF. In DNA, the CDR3 is TGCGCCAGCAGCCAAGATCACGGGCGCAATTCACCCCTCCACTTT.

V gene TRBV5-5 combines with J gene TRBJ2-5; 8 positions match TRBD1. This CDR3 spans 13 amino acids. Germline trimming cut 3 bases from V and 3 bases from J; bases unmatched to any gene: 1. In germline, CDR1 is SGHKS, CDR2 YYEKEE (reference sequence). This CDR3 reads CASSSQGEETQYF. CDR3 bases: TGTGCCAGCAGCTCACAGGGGGAAGAGACCCAGTACTTC.

The chain has TRBV5-6 and TRBJ2-4; a weak D match, TRBD1 (6 bases). The CDR3 extends over 16 amino acids. CDR1 is SGHDT, CDR2 YYEEEE, per germline. The germline V and J ends were trimmed by 0 bases and 0 bases, with 10 bases remaining between them. The CDR3 DNA reads TGTGCCAGCAGCTTGGGTGGGACACTAGCCAAAAACATTCAGTACTTC. Translating it yields CASSLGGTLAKNIQYF.

This rearrangement joins TRBV2 to TRBJ2-4, with D maybe TRBD1 (6 bases). CDR1 and CDR2 (germline): SNHLY, FYNNEI. The CDR3 has 14 residues. V shed 4 bases and J shed 5 bases, with 12 bases lying between them. CDR3 sequence (DNA): TGTGCCAGCAGTGGCTTCCCAGGGGAAAACATTCAGTACTTC. It yields the protein CASSGFPGENIQYF.

The chain recombines TRBV9 with TRBJ1-6; possible D gene TRBD1, 5 bases. The CDR3 covers 15 residues. CDR1 is SGDLS, CDR2 YYNGEE, per germline. V lost 3 bases and J 4 bases, leaving 11 bases between the germline ends. The CDR3 is CASSGGRSYNSPLHF. CDR3 DNA sequence: TGTGCCAGCAGCGGGGGACGGTCATATAATTCACCCCTCCACTTT.

The V gene is TRBV25-1, the J gene TRBJ2-7; D unclear. The germline V gene has CDR1 MGHDK and CDR2 SYGVNS. The CDR3 is 17 residues long. The V end lost 2 bases, the J end lost 4 bases, and 21 bases lay between the germline ends. CDR3 region: CASSEKGSATLQYEQYF. The CDR3 region has the DNA TGTGCCAGCAGTGAAAAAGGTTCGGCGACCCTCCAGTACGAGCAGTACTTC.

The J gene is TRBJ2-5, the V gene TRBV4-1, with 11 bases aligning to TRBD2. V lost 4 bases to trimming and J lost 4 bases; unmatched junction nucleotides: 8. The CDR3 has 16 residues. Germline assignment: CDR1 MGHRA and CDR2 YSYEKL. The CDR3 sequence: CASSPYGLAGRETQYF. The CDR3 DNA sequence: TGCGCCAGCAGCCCATACGGACTAGCGGGTCGAGAGACCCAGTACTTC.

The rearrangement joins TRBV28 to TRBJ1-3; no clear D. Trimming shortened V by 3 bases and J by 4 bases, and 10 bases separated the two germline ends. In germline, CDR1 is MDHEN, CDR2 SYDVKM. CDR3 length: 14 amino acids. The CDR3 is CASSFWQDGNTIYF. The CDR3 nucleotides read TGTGCCAGCAGTTTTTGGCAGGACGGAAACACCATATATTTT.